The clone carrying this TCR beta chain was recorded a few times. Profiling relied on immunoSEQ multiplex PCR, and the TCRdb table lists in-frame clones only, not all of them. The sample shows about 260,000 clones, around four fifths of them seen only once. This sample is drawn from a study of blood T cell repertoires in COVID-19. Overall study: Donors in the United States, Italy and Spain gave samples during acute or convalescent COVID-19. T cells, B-cell-depleted T cells, or PBMCs provided the cDNA or gDNA that served as material.

Source material: peripheral blood. The TCR was taken from a man in his sixties who had recovered from COVID-19.

CDR3 region: CASSLYTGAYNEQFF. In DNA form, the CDR3 reads TGTGCCAGCAGCTTGTACACGGGAGCCTACAATGAGCAGTTCTTC. The chain carries TRBV5-6 and TRBJ2-1; maybe TRBD2 (6 bases). Trimming pared 1 base from V and 2 bases from J, leaving 10 bases between. Germline CDR1 and CDR2: SGHDT and YYEEEE. This CDR3 has 15 residues.